This T cell receptor (beta chain) is from a study of blood T cell repertoires in COVID-19. As for the study in general: The United States, Italy and Spain provided the acute and convalescent COVID-19 samples. Nucleic acid was either cDNA or gDNA, and it came from T cells, B-cell-depleted T cells, or PBMCs.

Germline V CDR1 and CDR2: LGHDT, YNNKEL (reference sequence). This CDR3 has 13 residues. V lost 1 base and J 4 bases, leaving 8 bases between the germline ends. Per the original data handling: Cell counts per sample came from amplifying reference gene primers. The protocol was immunoSEQ multiplex PCR, while the TCRdb copy is restricted to in-frame clones and leaves out a portion. Clonal size and the V and J genes are those of that table, whereas D and trimming came from the DNA. The data hold about 100,000 clones, with around 88% observed a single time. The receptor's source is a human donor in a cohort sampled during active COVID-19. Sequencing was done on a sample of peripheral blood. The genes are TRBV3-1 (or the pseudogene TRBV3-2) and TRBJ2-7; D is perhaps TRBD2 (6 bases). In DNA form, the CDR3 reads TGTGCCAGCAGCCAAGTGGAGGGTTACGAGCAGTACTTC. This codes for CASSQVEGYEQYF.